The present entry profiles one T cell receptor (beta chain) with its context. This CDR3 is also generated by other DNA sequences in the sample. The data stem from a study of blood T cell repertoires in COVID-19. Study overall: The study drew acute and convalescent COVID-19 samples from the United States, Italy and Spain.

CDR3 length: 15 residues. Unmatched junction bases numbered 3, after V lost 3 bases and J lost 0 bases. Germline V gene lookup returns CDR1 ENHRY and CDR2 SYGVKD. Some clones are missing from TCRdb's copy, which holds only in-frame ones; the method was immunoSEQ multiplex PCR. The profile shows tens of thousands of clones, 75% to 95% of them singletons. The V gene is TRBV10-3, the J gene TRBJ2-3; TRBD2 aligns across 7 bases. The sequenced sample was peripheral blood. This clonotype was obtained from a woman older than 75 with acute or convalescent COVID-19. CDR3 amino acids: CAISDPSGSTDTQYF. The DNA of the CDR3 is TGTGCCATCAGTGACCCTAGCGGTAGCACAGATACGCAGTATTTT.